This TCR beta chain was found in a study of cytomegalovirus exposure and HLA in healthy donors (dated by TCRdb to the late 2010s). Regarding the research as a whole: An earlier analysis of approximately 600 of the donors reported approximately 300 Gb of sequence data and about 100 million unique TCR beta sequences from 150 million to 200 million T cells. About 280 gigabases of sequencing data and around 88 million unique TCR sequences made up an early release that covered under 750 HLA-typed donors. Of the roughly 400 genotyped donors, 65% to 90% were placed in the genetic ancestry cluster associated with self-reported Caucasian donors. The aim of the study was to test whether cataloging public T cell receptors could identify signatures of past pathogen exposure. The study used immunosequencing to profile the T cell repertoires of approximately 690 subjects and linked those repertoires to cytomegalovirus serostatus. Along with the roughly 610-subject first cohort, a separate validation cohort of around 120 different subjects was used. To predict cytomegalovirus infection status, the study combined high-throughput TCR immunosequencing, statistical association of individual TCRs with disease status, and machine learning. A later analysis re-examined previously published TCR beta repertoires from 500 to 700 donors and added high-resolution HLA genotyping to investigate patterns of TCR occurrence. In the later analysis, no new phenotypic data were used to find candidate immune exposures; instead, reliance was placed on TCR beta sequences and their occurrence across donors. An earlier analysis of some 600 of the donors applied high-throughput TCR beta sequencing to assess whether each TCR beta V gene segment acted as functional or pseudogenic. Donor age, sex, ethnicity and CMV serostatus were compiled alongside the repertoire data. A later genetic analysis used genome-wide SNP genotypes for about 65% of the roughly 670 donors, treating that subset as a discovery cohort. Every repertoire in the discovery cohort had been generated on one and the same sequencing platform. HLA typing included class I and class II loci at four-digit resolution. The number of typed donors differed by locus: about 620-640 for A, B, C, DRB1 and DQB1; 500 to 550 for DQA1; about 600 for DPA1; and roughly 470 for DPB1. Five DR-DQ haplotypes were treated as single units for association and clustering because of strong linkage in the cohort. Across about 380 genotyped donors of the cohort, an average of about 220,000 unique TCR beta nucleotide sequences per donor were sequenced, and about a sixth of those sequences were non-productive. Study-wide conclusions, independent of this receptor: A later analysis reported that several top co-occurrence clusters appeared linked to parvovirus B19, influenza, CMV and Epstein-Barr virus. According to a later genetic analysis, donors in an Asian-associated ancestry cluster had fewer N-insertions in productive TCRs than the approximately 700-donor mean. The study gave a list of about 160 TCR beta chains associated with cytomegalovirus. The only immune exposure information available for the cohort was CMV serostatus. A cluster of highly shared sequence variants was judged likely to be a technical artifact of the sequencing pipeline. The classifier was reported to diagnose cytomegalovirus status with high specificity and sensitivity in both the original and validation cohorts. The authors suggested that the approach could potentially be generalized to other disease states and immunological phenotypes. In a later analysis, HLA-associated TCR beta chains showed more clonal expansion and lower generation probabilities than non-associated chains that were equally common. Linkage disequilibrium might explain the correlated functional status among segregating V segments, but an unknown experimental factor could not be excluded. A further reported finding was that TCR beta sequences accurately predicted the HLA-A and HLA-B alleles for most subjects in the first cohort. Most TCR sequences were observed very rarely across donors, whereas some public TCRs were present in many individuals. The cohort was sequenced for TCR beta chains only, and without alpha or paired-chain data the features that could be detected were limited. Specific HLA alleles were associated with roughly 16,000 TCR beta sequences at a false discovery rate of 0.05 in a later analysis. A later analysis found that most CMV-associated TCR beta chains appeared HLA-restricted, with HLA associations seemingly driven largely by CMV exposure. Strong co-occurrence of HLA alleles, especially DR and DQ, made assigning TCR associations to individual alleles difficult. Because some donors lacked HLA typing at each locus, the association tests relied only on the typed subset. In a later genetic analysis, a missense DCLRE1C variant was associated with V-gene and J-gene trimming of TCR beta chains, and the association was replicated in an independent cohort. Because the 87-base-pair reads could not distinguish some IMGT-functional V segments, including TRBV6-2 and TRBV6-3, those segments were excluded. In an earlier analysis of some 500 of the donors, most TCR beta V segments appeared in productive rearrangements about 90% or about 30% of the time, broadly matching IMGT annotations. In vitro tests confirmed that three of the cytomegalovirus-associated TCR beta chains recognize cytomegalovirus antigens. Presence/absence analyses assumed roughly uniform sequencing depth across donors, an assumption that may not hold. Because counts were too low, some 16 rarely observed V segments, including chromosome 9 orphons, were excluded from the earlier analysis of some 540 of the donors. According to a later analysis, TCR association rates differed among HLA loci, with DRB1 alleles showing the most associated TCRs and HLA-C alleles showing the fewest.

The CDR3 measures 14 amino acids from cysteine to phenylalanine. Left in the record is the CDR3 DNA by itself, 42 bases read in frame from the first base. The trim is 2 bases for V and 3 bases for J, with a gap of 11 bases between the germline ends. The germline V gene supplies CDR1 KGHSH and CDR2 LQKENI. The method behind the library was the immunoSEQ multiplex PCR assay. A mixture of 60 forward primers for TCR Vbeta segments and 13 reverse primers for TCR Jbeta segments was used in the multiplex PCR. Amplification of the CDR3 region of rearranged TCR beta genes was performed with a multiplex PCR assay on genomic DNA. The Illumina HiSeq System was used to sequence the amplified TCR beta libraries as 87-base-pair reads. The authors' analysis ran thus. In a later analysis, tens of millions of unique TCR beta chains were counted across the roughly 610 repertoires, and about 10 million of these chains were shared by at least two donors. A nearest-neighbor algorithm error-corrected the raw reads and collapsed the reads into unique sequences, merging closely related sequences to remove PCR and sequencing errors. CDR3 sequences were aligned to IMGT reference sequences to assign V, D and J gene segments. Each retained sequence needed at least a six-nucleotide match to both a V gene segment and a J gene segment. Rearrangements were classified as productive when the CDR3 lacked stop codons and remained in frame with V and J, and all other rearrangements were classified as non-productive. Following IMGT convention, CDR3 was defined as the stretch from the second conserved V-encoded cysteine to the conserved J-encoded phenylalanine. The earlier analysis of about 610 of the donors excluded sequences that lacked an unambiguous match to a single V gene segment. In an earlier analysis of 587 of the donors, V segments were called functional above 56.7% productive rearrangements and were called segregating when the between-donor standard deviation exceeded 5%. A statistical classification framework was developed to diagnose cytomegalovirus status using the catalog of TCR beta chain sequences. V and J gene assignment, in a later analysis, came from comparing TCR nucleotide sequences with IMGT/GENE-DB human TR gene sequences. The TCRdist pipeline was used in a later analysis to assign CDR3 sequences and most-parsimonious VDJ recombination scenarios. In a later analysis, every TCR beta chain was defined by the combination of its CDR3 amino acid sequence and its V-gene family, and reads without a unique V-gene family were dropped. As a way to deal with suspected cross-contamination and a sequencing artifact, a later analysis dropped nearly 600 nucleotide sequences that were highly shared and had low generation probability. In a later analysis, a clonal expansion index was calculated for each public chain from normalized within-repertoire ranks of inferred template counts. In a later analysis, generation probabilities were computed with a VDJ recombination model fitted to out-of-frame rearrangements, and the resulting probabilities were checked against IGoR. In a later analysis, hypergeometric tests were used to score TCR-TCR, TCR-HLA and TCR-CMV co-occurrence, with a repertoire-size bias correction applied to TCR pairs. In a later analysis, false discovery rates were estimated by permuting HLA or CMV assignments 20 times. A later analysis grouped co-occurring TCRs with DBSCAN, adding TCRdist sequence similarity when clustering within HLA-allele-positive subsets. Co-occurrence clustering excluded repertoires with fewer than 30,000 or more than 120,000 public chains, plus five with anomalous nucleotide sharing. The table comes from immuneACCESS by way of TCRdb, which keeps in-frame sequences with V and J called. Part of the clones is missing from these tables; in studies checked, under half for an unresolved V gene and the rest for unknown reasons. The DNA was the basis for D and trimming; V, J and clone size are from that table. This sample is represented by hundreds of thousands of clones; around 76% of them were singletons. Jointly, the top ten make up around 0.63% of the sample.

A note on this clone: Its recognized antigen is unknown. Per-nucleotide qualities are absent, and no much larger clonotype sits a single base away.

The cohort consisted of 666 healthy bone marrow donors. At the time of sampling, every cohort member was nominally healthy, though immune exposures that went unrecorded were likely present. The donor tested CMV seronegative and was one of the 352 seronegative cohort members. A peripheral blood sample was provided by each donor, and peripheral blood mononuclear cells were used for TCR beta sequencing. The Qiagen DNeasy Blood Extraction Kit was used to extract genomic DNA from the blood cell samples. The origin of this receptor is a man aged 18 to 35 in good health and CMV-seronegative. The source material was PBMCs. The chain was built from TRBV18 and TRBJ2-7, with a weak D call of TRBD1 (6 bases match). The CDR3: CASSPFMDSYEQYF. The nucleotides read TGTGCCAGCTCACCATTCATGGACAGCTACGAGCAGTACTTC.